A single TCR beta chain is shown here with its context. Its matching antigen is unknown. Healthy donors had no documented immune events, such as infections, while sampled. Generated by immunoSEQ multiplex PCR, the TCRdb table keeps only in-frame clones and is missing some. The sample includes 120,000 or so clones, around four fifths of them seen just once. This entry comes from a study of identifying expanded T cells in peripheral blood. Study results and limitations: Technical replicates showed around 1.2 changed clones; roughly two weeks around 15; four weeks 19. Variance in clone template counts between approximately two-week samples significantly increased with total template count across all healthy donors.

V lost 0 bases, J lost 1 base, and 12 bases lay in between. The germline gives CDR1 SEHNR, CDR2 FQNEAQ (reference sequence). CDR3 size: 16 residues. The TCR was taken from a person aged 18 to 75 in good health. The rearrangement uses TRBV7-9 and TRBJ1-2, with a tentative D call TRBD1 (5 bases). Sequenced: blood. The CDR3 DNA is TGTGCCAGCAGCTTAGCCACCCGGGGCCGTAACTATGGCTACACCTTC. Translated, it gives CASSLATRGRNYGYTF.